This T cell receptor beta chain stems from a study of T cells in Graves' hyperthyroidism and ophthalmopathy. This clonotype was detected ten times or more. Its antigen remains unknown. Study conclusions and caveats: With a median lead of approximately six months before onset, the model predicted ophthalmopathy.

From RNA transcripts, TCR beta CDR3 regions were amplified. When the TCR CDR3 underwent first-round RT-PCR, the HTBI primer set was used. From the multiplex PCR reads, TCRdb called clonotypes with MiXCR, one entry per CDR3 protein. The table has about 770,000 distinct CDR3 sequences, roughly a sixth seen once. The junction had 2 bases not matched to a gene; V was cut back by 7 bases and J by 3 bases. CDR1 is DFQATT, CDR2 SNEGSKA, per germline (reference sequence). CDR3 size: 14 residues. The source is a woman aged 45-65 years with Graves' hyperthyroidism that later progressed to Graves' ophthalmopathy. Sequences were obtained from blood. The V and J genes are TRBV20-1 and TRBJ2-1; 14 bases line up with TRBD2. The CDR3 DNA is TGCAGTGGGACTAGCGGGGGGTACTACAATGAGCAGTTCTTC. Translated: CSGTSGGYYNEQFF.